This entry concerns a single T cell receptor beta chain. Its antigen is unknown. The germline gene is not matched at one end of the junction; a read error may be the cause. The record originates from a study of cytotoxic CD8 clonotypes in ibrutinib-treated CLL. Study context: Patients: over 9 relapsed/refractory, fewer than 16 treatment-naive, around 17 IGHV unmutated. Findings of the study overall: Higher clonality was seen at ibrutinib response and a return toward baseline at progression. Clonality correlated strongly with circulating CD8+ T cells and exceeded age-matched healthy donors at baseline.

Produced via immunoSEQ multiplex PCR; TCRdb's table is partial and in-frame only. The table lists tens of thousands of clones, roughly 53% of them singletons, with approximately 32% in the top ten. The CDR3 totals 15 residues. Per germline, CDR1 SGHRS and CDR2 YFSETQ. The receptor's source is a human donor with chronic lymphocytic leukemia. The chain employs TRBV5-1 and TRBJ2-7, with 7 bases lining up with TRBD1. Sequencing was performed on PBMCs, taken after 12 months of ibrutinib treatment. CDR3 sequence (DNA): TGTGCCAGCAGCTCACTCTACAGGGGAATCTACGAGCAGTACTTC. Residues: CASSSLYRGIYEQYF.